A single sample is the source of the 13 T cell receptor beta chains below, sequenced in a study. TCRdb ran MiXCR on the RT-PCR reads and lists one entry per CDR3 protein. Counted here are more than 600,000 distinct CDR3 sequences, more than 13% occurring once; the ten biggest clones make up about 3.9%. The material sequenced was memory CD4+ T cells from blood. These receptors were collected from a female donor in good health, serving as a healthy control.

The CDR3 loop is CASRIGGEGYTF. As DNA, the CDR3 is TGTGCCAGCAGGATAGGGGGGGAAGGCTACACCTTC. The V and J genes are TRBV27 and TRBJ1-2, with D possibly matching TRBD1 (6 bases). The germline V gene has CDR1 MNHEY and CDR2 SMNVEV (reference sequence). V was trimmed by 6 bases and J by 8 bases, leaving 13 bases between them. This CDR3 spans 12 amino acids.

This clonotype appeared many times. V gene TRBV12-3 or TRBV12-4 combines with J gene TRBJ2-5, with TRBD1 matching 10 bases. The trim removed 4 bases at V and 7 bases at J, leaving 12 bases unmatched. This CDR3 contains 16 residues. The CDR3 nucleotides are TGTGCCAGCAGTTCAAGGACAGGGGGACCACCTGGGACCCAGTACTTC. It encodes CASSSRTGGPPGTQYF.

This clonotype appeared many times. The chain has TRBV30 and TRBJ2-1; D ambiguous. The CDR3 has 13 amino acids. The V end was cut by 0 bases, the J end by 12 bases, with 15 bases between. Germline CDR1 is GTSNPN and CDR2 is SVGIG (reference sequence). Here the CDR3 reads CAWSVQSTSGQFF. The CDR3, as DNA: TGTGCCTGGAGTGTACAATCTACTTCGGGGCAGTTCTTC.

The table lists this clonotype with a few counts. This sequence joins TRBV5-4 and TRBJ2-5; D unclear. This CDR3 spans 15 amino acids. The germline V gene has CDR1 SGHNT and CDR2 YYREEE (reference sequence). Trimming stripped 4 bases from V and 5 bases from J, with 18 bases between. The CDR3 loop reads CASSPPQGNLETQYF. The CDR3 DNA reads as TGTGCCAGCAGCCCGCCCCAAGGGAACTTGGAGACCCAGTACTTC.

This clonotype was seen at least ten times. The chain couples TRBV6-2 or TRBV6-3 to TRBJ2-5; D is ambiguous. The germline gives CDR1 MNHEY, CDR2 SVGEGT. Trimming removed 2 bases at V and 5 bases at J, with 12 bases between. The CDR3 is 14 amino acids. The CDR3 nucleotides are TGTGCCAGCAGTTACGTGGGTATTGGTGAGACCCAGTACTTC. Encoded protein: CASSYVGIGETQYF.

The V and J genes are TRBV30 and TRBJ2-5, with TRBD2 matching 12 bases. Trimming cost V 3 bases and J 4 bases; bases outside gene matches: 3. The CDR3 runs 14 residues. Germline V lookup: CDR1 GTSNPN, CDR2 SVGIG (reference sequence). For the CDR3, the DNA is TGTGCCTGGAGCAAGGGACTAGCGGGAGAGACCCAGTACTTC. This sequence encodes CAWSKGLAGETQYF. Based on the CDR3 plus reference TRBV30 and TRBJ2-5, the full variable domain is SQTIHQWPATLVQPVGSPLSLECTVEGTSNPNLYWYRQAAGRGLQLLFYSVGIGQISSEVPQNLSASRPQDRQFILSSKKLLLSDSGFYLCAWSKGLAGETQYFGPGTRLLVL.

J is TRBJ2-2 and V is TRBV12-3 or TRBV12-4; D remains ambiguous. There are 16 residues in the CDR3. V lost 3 bases to trimming and J lost 6 bases, with 17 bases between them. The CDR3 nucleotides are TGTGCCAGCAGTTTCAATGTCCAGGCGTCCTCCGGGGAGCTGTTTTTT. Its translation: CASSFNVQASSGELFF.

This clonotype has more than one count but fewer than ten. V is TRBV20-1 and J is TRBJ2-7, with 11 positions matching TRBD2. This CDR3 region has 14 residues. Germline trimming cut 3 bases from V and 9 bases from J; bases unmatched to any gene: 10. From germline, CDR1 is DFQATT and CDR2 SNEGSKA (reference sequence). The CDR3 is CSARVLAGDSGQYF. The CDR3 DNA reads as TGCAGTGCTAGGGTACTAGCGGGAGACAGTGGGCAGTACTTC.

This clonotype occurred many times. The chain uses TRBV24-1 and TRBJ1-1, with TRBD1 as a possible D gene (5 bases). Deletions cut 0 bases from V and 10 bases from J, with 23 bases between. CDR1 is KGHDR and CDR2 is SFDVKD in the germline V gene. The CDR3 is made up of 17 amino acids. The DNA of the CDR3 is TGTGCCACCAGTGATTTGAGGGACGGCCGTCGATTCGTCTCAGCTTTCTTT. It specifies CATSDLRDGRRFVSAFF.

This clonotype was seen ten or more times. The chain employs TRBV4-3 and TRBJ1-1; D ambiguous. CDR3 size: 14 residues. The ends were cut back, 0 bases at V and 1 base at J, with 6 bases in the middle. Per the germline V gene, CDR1 is LGHNA and CDR2 is YSLEER. CDR3 in DNA: TGCGCCAGCAGCCAAGATCCGGGGAACACTGAAGCTTTCTTT. This encodes CASSQDPGNTEAFF.

This clonotype turned up a few times. The chain carries TRBV5-1 and TRBJ2-3; no reliable D call. Trimming stripped 4 bases from V and 6 bases from J, with 15 bases between. The CDR3 contains 14 residues. Germline lookup yields CDR1 SGHRS and CDR2 YFSETQ. The CDR3 bases are TGCGCCAGCAGCGCCCAAACAGTGCTTGATACGCAGTATTTT. This translates into CASSAQTVLDTQYF.

This clonotype was picked up many times. This chain connects TRBV20-1 to TRBJ2-1; perhaps D is TRBD1 or TRBD2 (5 bases each). Germline assignment: CDR1 DFQATT and CDR2 SNEGSKA (reference sequence). The V gene lost 3 bases and the J gene lost 0 bases, with 15 bases spanning the gap. CDR3 length: 16 amino acids. CDR3 coding DNA: TGCAGTGCTAGCGGGGCCCAGTCCTTCTCCTACAATGAGCAGTTCTTC. This codes for CSASGAQSFSYNEQFF.

V usage is TRBV6-5 and J usage is TRBJ2-3, with TRBD1 matching 7 bases. The CDR3 totals 16 residues. V lost 0 bases, J lost 2 bases, and 5 bases stayed unmatched. Germline CDR1 and CDR2: MNHEY and SVGAGI. The chain's CDR3 is CASSYSWTGHTDTQYF. CDR3 coding DNA: TGTGCCAGCAGTTACTCCTGGACAGGACACACAGATACGCAGTATTTT.